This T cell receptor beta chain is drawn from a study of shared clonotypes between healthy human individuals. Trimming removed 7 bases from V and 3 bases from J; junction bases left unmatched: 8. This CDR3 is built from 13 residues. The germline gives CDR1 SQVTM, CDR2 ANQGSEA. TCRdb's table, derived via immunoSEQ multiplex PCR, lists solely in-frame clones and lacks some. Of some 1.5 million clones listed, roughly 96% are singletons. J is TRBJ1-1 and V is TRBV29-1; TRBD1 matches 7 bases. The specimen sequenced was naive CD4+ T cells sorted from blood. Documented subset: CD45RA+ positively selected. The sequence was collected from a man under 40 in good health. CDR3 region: CSARQGTDTEAFF. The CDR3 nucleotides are TGCAGCGCCAGACAGGGTACGGACACTGAAGCTTTCTTT.